The source of this T cell receptor (beta chain) is a study of blood T cell repertoires in COVID-19. The overall study: Whether acute or convalescent, the COVID-19 samples came from the United States, Italy and Spain. Sources were T cells, B-cell-depleted T cells, or PBMCs; the material itself was cDNA or gDNA.

Original analysis: Reference gene primer amplification in the assay estimated nucleated cell counts. TCRdb keeps only in-frame clones here, not all; method: immunoSEQ multiplex PCR. Clonal size and the V and J genes are those of that table, whereas D and trimming came from the DNA. Of fewer than 300,000 clones listed, less than 85% are singletons. With 6 bases clipped from V and 6 bases from J, the junction kept 9 bases outside the gene matches. Germline lookup yields CDR1 MNHEY and CDR2 SVGAGI. The CDR3 is 15 amino acids. Sample: peripheral blood. This clonotype was obtained from a woman aged 70 to 79 with active or convalescent COVID-19. The chain links TRBV6-5 to TRBJ1-5, with TRBD1 matching over 9 bases. The DNA for the CDR3 is TGTGCCAGCAGCTTGGGACAGGGATTCCGTCAGCCCCAGCATTTT. It encodes CASSLGQGFRQPQHF.